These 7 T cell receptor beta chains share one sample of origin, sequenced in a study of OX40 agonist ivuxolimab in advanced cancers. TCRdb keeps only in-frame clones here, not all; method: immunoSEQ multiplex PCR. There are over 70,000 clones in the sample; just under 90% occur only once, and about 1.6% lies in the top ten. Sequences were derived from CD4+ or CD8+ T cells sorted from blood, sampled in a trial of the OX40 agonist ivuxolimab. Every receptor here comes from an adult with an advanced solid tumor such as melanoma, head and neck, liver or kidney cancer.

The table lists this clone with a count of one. CDR3 region: CASSPFIAGGENTQYF. Here the CDR3 DNA reads TGTGCCAGCTCACCGTTCATAGCGGGAGGGGAAAATACGCAGTATTTT. V usage is TRBV18 and J usage is TRBJ2-3, with 11 bases fitting TRBD2. The CDR3 consists of 16 residues. Germline V gene lookup returns CDR1 KGHSH and CDR2 LQKENI. Trimming took 3 bases from V and 7 from J; bases not matched to a gene: 9.

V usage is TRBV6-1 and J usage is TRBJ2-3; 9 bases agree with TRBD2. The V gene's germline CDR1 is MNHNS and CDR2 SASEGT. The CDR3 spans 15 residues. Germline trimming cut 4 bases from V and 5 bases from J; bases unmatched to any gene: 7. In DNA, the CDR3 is TGTGCCAGCAGTGCTAGCGGGGAAGAGATAGATACGCAGTATTTT. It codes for CASSASGEEIDTQYF.

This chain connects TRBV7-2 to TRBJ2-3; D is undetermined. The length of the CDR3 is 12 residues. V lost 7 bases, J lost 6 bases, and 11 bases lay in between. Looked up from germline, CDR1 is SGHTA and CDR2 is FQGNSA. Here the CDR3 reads CASTLSGDTQYF. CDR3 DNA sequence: TGTGCCAGCACCCTTAGTGGGGATACGCAGTATTTT.

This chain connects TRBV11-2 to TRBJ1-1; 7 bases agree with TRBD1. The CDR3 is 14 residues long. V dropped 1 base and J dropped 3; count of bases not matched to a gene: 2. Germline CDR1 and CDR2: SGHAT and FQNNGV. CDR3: CASSLAGGDTEAFF. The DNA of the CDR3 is TGTGCCAGCAGCTTAGCAGGGGGGGACACTGAAGCTTTCTTT.

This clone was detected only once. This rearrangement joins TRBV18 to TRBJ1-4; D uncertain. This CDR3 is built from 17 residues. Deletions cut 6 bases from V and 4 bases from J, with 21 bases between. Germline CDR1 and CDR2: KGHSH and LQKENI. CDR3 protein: CASSDVGPSAINEKLFF. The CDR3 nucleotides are TGTGCCAGCTCGGATGTAGGCCCGTCCGCTATTAATGAAAAACTGTTTTTT.

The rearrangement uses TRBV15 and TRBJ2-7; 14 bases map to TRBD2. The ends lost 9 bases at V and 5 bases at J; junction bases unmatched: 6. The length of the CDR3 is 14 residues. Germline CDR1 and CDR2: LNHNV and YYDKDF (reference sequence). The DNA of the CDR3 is TGTGCCACGGGGGGACTAGCGGGAGAGGACGAGCAGTACTTC. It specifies CATGGLAGEDEQYF.

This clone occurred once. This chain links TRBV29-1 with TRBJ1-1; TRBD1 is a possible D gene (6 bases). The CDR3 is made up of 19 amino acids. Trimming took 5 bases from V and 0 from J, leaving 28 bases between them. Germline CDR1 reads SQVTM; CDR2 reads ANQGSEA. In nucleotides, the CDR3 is TGCAGCGTTAAAAGGAAGGGGGATACGTACCGGGGTATGAACACTGAAGCTTTCTTT. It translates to CSVKRKGDTYRGMNTEAFF.